The 4 T cell receptor beta chains in this list originate from one sample, sequenced in a study of blood T cells in healthy people across ages. A second roughly 6 to 12 cycle PCR used barcoded and J-beta primers. Each CDR3 protein is one row after TCRdb ran MiXCR on the 5' RACE reads. The sample lists under 2 million distinct CDR3 sequences; about 35% were seen once. The sequencing input was blood. These receptors were collected from a woman aged 25-40 years in good health.

This rearrangement joins TRBV20-1 to TRBJ1-4; no definite D call. V shed 3 bases and J shed 5 bases, with 10 bases lying between them. This CDR3 region has 13 residues. The germline V gene has CDR1 DFQATT and CDR2 SNEGSKA (reference sequence). The CDR3 reads CSARVGQNEKLFF. DNA of the CDR3: TGCAGTGCTAGGGTGGGTCAGAATGAAAAACTGTTTTTT.

The V gene is TRBV7-2, the J gene TRBJ2-5, with D unclear. Trimming cost V 1 base and J 11 bases, with 20 bases left between them. The germline gives CDR1 SGHTA, CDR2 FQGNSA. The CDR3 sequence is 15 residues long. CDR3 loop: CASSLGLNRFPEQYF. The CDR3 DNA reads TGTGCCAGCAGCTTAGGACTGAATCGGTTCCCAGAGCAGTACTTC.

V and J are TRBV12-5 and TRBJ2-4, with a tentative D call TRBD2 (5 bases). V lost 5 bases, J lost 0 bases, and 11 bases lay in between. Germline CDR1 is LGHNT and CDR2 is FRNRAP. This CDR3 has 15 residues. Here the CDR3 DNA reads TGTGCTAGTGGTCCCGATCGGGGAGCCAAAAACATTCAGTACTTC. It specifies CASGPDRGAKNIQYF.

This clonotype was observed a few times. The V gene is TRBV12-3 or TRBV12-4, the J gene TRBJ2-5, with TRBD2 matching 10 bases. Losses at the gene ends were 4 bases for V and 1 base for J; bases not matched to a gene: 6. This CDR3 spans 16 amino acids. The CDR3: CASSSERGGPQETQYF. The DNA of the CDR3 is TGTGCCAGCAGTTCCGAGCGGGGGGGCCCCCAAGAGACCCAGTACTTC.